This T cell receptor (beta chain) originates from a study of cytomegalovirus exposure and HLA in healthy donors. Germline V gives CDR1 MDHEN, CDR2 SYDVKM. Trimming took off 4 bases at V and 4 bases at J, with 26 bases between the two ends. The CDR3 has 18 residues. Researchers ran the PCR with 60 Vbeta and 13 Jbeta primers. Some clones are missing from TCRdb's copy, which holds only in-frame ones; the method was immunoSEQ multiplex PCR. The sample table includes 75,000 to 95,000 clones. The sequence derives from a woman aged 55-70 years in good health and CMV-seronegative. Material: PBMCs. The chain employs TRBV28 and TRBJ2-7; D perhaps matches TRBD1 (8 bases). The CDR3 DNA reads as TGTGCCAGCAGTTCGCCGGGACAGGCGGCGCGGGAGCGGTACGAGCAGTACTTC. The encoded protein is CASSSPGQAARERYEQYF.